The 32 T cell receptor beta chains below come from one sample, sequenced in a study of blood T cell repertoires in COVID-19. Profiled with immunoSEQ multiplex PCR; TCRdb holds only in-frame clones, not every one. The sample carries about 64,000 clones, roughly 77% recorded once. Sequencing was done on a sample of peripheral blood. Receptor source: a man older than 75 with acute or convalescent COVID-19.

This chain links TRBV19 with TRBJ2-7; 10 bases match TRBD1. The V gene end was trimmed by 7 bases and the J gene end by 5 bases; junction bases not matched to a gene: 5. This CDR3 has 13 amino acids. Germline CDR1 reads LNHDA; CDR2 reads SQIVND (reference sequence). CDR3 DNA sequence: TGTGCCAGTAAAGGGGACAGGGGTAACGAGCAGTACTTC. Translation: CASKGDRGNEQYF.

This chain joins TRBV3-1 (or the pseudogene TRBV3-2) and TRBJ1-4; D remains ambiguous. CDR1 LGHDT and CDR2 YNNKEL come from the germline V gene (reference sequence). V lost 0 bases to trimming and J lost 4 bases, with 15 bases between them. This CDR3 comprises 17 residues. CDR3 sequence: CASSQDAGQNYNEKLFF. DNA for the CDR3: TGTGCCAGCAGCCAAGACGCTGGGCAGAATTATAATGAAAAACTGTTTTTT.

V is TRBV27 and J is TRBJ1-1, with 7 bases matching TRBD1. Losses at the gene ends were 5 bases for V and 1 base for J; bases not matched to a gene: 7. The length of the CDR3 is 15 residues. The germline gives CDR1 MNHEY, CDR2 SMNVEV (reference sequence). The CDR3 reads CASSPWDSRNTEAFF. The CDR3 nucleotides read TGTGCCAGCAGTCCCTGGGACAGCCGGAACACTGAAGCTTTCTTT.

This clone appeared a single time. The CDR3 loop reads CASSIRAGGVYNEQFF. CDR3 sequence (DNA): TGTGCCAGTAGTATCCGAGCGGGGGGGGTCTACAATGAGCAGTTCTTC. The rearrangement links TRBV19 to TRBJ2-1, with TRBD2 matching over 10 bases. The CDR3 has 16 residues. CDR1 and CDR2 (germline): LNHDA, SQIVND (reference sequence). With 3 bases clipped from V and 3 bases from J, the junction kept 5 bases outside the gene matches.

The chain combines TRBV5-1 with TRBJ2-3, with D perhaps TRBD2 (6 bases). Germline V lookup: CDR1 SGHRS, CDR2 YFSETQ. Trimming stripped 3 bases from V and 1 base from J, with 12 bases between. The CDR3 extends over 15 amino acids. DNA for the CDR3: TGCGCCAGCAGCTGGGGGACTTCTCGCACAGATACGCAGTATTTT. This translates into CASSWGTSRTDTQYF.

The chain couples TRBV27 to TRBJ1-5; 9 bases align to TRBD1. CDR3 size: 16 residues. The trim removed 3 bases at V and 0 bases at J, leaving 3 bases unmatched. The germline V gene encodes CDR1 MNHEY and CDR2 SMNVEV (reference sequence). The CDR3 reads CASSFTGGFSNQPQHF. As DNA, the CDR3 is TGTGCCAGCAGTTTTACAGGGGGCTTTAGCAATCAGCCCCAGCATTTT.

The chain has TRBV5-5 and TRBJ1-3; 7 bases align to TRBD1. The ends lost 4 bases at V and 3 bases at J; junction bases unmatched: 4. Germline values: CDR1 SGHKS, CDR2 YYEKEE (reference sequence). The length of the CDR3 is 14 residues. The CDR3 coding sequence is TGTGCCAGCAGCAAGACAGGGAGTGGAAACACCATATATTTT. Its translation is CASSKTGSGNTIYF.

This clone came up a few times. The rearrangement joins TRBV2 to TRBJ2-7, with D possibly TRBD2 on 7 matching bases. Looked up from germline, CDR1 is SNHLY and CDR2 is FYNNEI. Trimming stripped 1 base from V and 3 bases from J, with 13 bases between. The CDR3 is 15 residues long. The CDR3 protein is CASSEEGGDNYEQYF. The CDR3 coding sequence is TGTGCCAGCAGTGAAGAAGGGGGGGATAACTACGAGCAGTACTTC.

This chain links TRBV7-2 with TRBJ1-5; 8 nucleotides match TRBD1. Germline lookup yields CDR1 SGHTA and CDR2 FQGNSA. J was trimmed by 11 bases and V by 1 base; bases with no gene match: 10. This CDR3 spans 15 amino acids. The CDR3 region has the DNA TGTGCCAGCAGCTTAGGGACAGGGTTAAGGTCGGCCCAGCATTTT. Translation gives CASSLGTGLRSAQHF.

The chain links TRBV3-1 (or the pseudogene TRBV3-2) to TRBJ1-2, with D possibly matching TRBD1 (5 bases). This CDR3 has 14 amino acids. CDR1 LGHDT and CDR2 YNNKEL come from the germline V gene (reference sequence). Trimming shortened V by 5 bases and J by 4 bases, and 14 bases separated the two germline ends. CDR3 nucleotide sequence: TGTGCCAGCAGCAACCGGGACTTAGGCTATGGCTACACCTTC. As protein: CASSNRDLGYGYTF.

The chain is built from TRBV18 and TRBJ1-6; the match to TRBD1 covers 7 bases. Germline-derived CDR1 and CDR2 are KGHSH and LQKENI. The CDR3 has 14 residues. Trimming at V came to 6 bases and at J to 9 bases, leaving 8 bases not matched to a gene. CDR3 in DNA: TGTGCCAGCTCGCCCGGGACAGAGATTTCACCCCTCCACTTT. Amino acid sequence: CASSPGTEISPLHF.

The J gene is TRBJ2-3, the V gene TRBV6-5; 11 bases align to TRBD2. The germline V gene has CDR1 MNHEY and CDR2 SVGAGI. The CDR3 runs to 16 residues. V was pared by 4 bases and J by 10 bases, with 13 bases of the junction left unmatched. The DNA for the CDR3 is TGTGCCAGCAGTTTTAGCGGGGGGGCCACTACCGATCCGCAGTATTTT. Its protein is CASSFSGGATTDPQYF.

The J gene is TRBJ1-2, the V gene TRBV4-1; D is perhaps TRBD1 (6 bases). The CDR3 is 13 residues long. The ends were cut back, 3 bases at V and 3 bases at J, with 8 bases in the middle. Looked up from germline, CDR1 is MGHRA and CDR2 is YSYEKL. The CDR3 here is CASSQDSYYGYTF. CDR3 nucleotides: TGCGCCAGCAGCCAGGACAGCTACTATGGCTACACCTTC.

This chain links TRBV19 with TRBJ1-5; TRBD1 matches 9 bases. The V gene's germline CDR1 is LNHDA and CDR2 SQIVND (reference sequence). V lost 6 bases to trimming and J lost 5 bases; unmatched junction nucleotides: 8. The CDR3 has 15 amino acids. Written as DNA, the CDR3 is TGTGCCAGTAGCGCCGGACAGGGGCTTTATCAGCCCCAGCATTTT. Amino acids: CASSAGQGLYQPQHF.

This clone was counted between two and nine times. V and J are TRBV7-8 and TRBJ1-1; the D gene is possibly TRBD1 (5 bases). V shed 5 bases and J shed 0 bases, with 13 bases lying between them. There are 15 residues in the CDR3. CDR1 and CDR2 from the germline V gene are SGHVS and FQNEAQ. For the CDR3, the DNA is TGTGCCAGCAGCCTTATATTACAGGTGAACACTGAAGCTTTCTTT. Its protein is CASSLILQVNTEAFF.

The chain combines TRBV19 with TRBJ2-7, with D possibly matching TRBD2 (7 bases). The CDR3 extends over 16 amino acids. V lost 3 bases to trimming and J lost 1 base, with 16 bases between them. Looked up from germline, CDR1 is LNHDA and CDR2 is SQIVND (reference sequence). The CDR3 coding sequence is TGTGCCAGTAGTATCTCGGGGGGCGTAAGTTCCTACGAGCAGTACTTC. Encoded protein: CASSISGGVSSYEQYF.

The chain has TRBV19 and TRBJ1-6, with D perhaps TRBD1 (5 bases). Between the trimmed V and J ends, which lost 5 bases and 5 bases, there was a span of 13 bases. The CDR3 spans 15 residues. The germline gives CDR1 LNHDA, CDR2 SQIVND (reference sequence). The CDR3 is CASSHPGGDNSPLHF. The CDR3 DNA reads TGTGCCAGTAGTCACCCCGGGGGAGATAATTCACCCCTCCACTTT.

The chain combines TRBV3-1 (or the pseudogene TRBV3-2) with TRBJ2-3; TRBD2 aligns across 7 bases. Germline CDR1 reads LGHDT; CDR2 reads YNNKEL (reference sequence). The CDR3 has 16 amino acids. V shed 4 bases and J 3 bases; nucleotides not matched to a gene: 10. CDR3 amino acids: CASSRQAGVGTDTQYF. The CDR3 region has the DNA TGTGCCAGCAGCCGTCAGGCGGGGGTCGGGACAGATACGCAGTATTTT.

The chain has TRBV5-1 and TRBJ1-1, with 8 bases lining up with TRBD1. J gave up 0 bases and V 6 bases, and 16 bases lay outside the gene matches. CDR1 is SGHRS, CDR2 YFSETQ, per germline. The CDR3 runs to 18 residues. CDR3 DNA sequence: TGCGCCAGCACCCTGGGGGGCGGGCAGGGGGCTTTGAACACTGAAGCTTTCTTT. Protein: CASTLGGGQGALNTEAFF. The entire variable domain, with the rest obtained from reference TRBV5-1 and TRBJ1-1, is as follows: KAGVTQTPRYLIKTRGQQVTLSCSPISGHRSVSWYQQTPGQGLQFLFEYFSETQRNKGNFPGRFSGRQFSNSRSEMNVSTLELGDSALYLCASTLGGGQGALNTEAFFGQGTRLTVV.

The chain uses TRBV19 and TRBJ1-1; 7 bases fit TRBD1. Germline V gene data show CDR1 as LNHDA and CDR2 as SQIVND (reference sequence). The CDR3 is made up of 15 amino acids. With 1 base clipped from V and 11 bases from J, the junction kept 13 bases outside the gene matches. CDR3 sequence reads: CASSIGNRGNGVAFF. The CDR3, as DNA: TGTGCCAGTAGTATAGGGAACAGGGGAAATGGAGTGGCTTTCTTT.

The chain recombines TRBV13 with TRBJ1-3; no clear D. From germline, CDR1 is PRHDT and CDR2 FYEKMQ (reference sequence). V lost 2 bases and J 0 bases, leaving 8 bases between the germline ends. The CDR3 covers 15 residues. The CDR3 region is CASSLRSASGNTIYF. CDR3 bases: TGTGCCAGCAGCTTAAGGAGTGCCTCTGGAAACACCATATATTTT.

V and J are TRBV4-2 and TRBJ2-3; TRBD2 aligns across 8 bases. Germline CDR1 LGHNA, CDR2 YNFKEQ. The CDR3 is made up of 17 amino acids. Trimming took 0 bases from V and 6 from J; bases not matched to a gene: 11. The CDR3 nucleotides are TGTGCCAGCAGCCAAGATTATCCGGGGGGGCCGAAGGATACGCAGTATTTT. This codes for CASSQDYPGGPKDTQYF.

CDR3: CASFPGQGTPEAFF. The CDR3 DNA sequence: TGTGCCAGCTTCCCGGGACAGGGAACTCCTGAAGCTTTCTTT. The V and J genes are TRBV2 and TRBJ1-1; 9 positions match TRBD1. Trimming took 8 bases from V and 6 from J; bases not matched to a gene: 10. CDR3 size: 14 residues. Per the germline V gene, CDR1 is SNHLY and CDR2 is FYNNEI.

This clone was seen only a few times. In DNA, the CDR3 is TGTGCCAGTAGTGCGTCACAGGGATATACAGATACGCAGTATTTT. This sequence encodes CASSASQGYTDTQYF. The V and J genes are TRBV19 and TRBJ2-3; weak D call: TRBD1 (6 bases). Germline V gene sequence: CDR1 LNHDA, CDR2 SQIVND (reference sequence). The CDR3 spans 15 residues. Trimming pared 5 bases from V and 3 bases from J, leaving 15 bases between.

This clone showed up just a few times. The chain employs TRBV5-1 and TRBJ1-1; tentative D call: TRBD1 (6 bases). The germline gives CDR1 SGHRS, CDR2 YFSETQ. The V and J ends lost 3 bases and 1 base respectively, with 7 bases between them. CDR3 size: 13 residues. Written as DNA, the CDR3 is TGCGCCAGCAGCTCGACAGGGAACACTGAAGCTTTCTTT. Translating gives CASSSTGNTEAFF.

The CDR3 loop reads CASSPSRGNLGEKLFF. The DNA for the CDR3 is TGTGCCAGCAGCCCCTCCCGAGGGAACTTGGGTGAAAAACTGTTTTTT. The V and J genes are TRBV3-1 (or the pseudogene TRBV3-2) and TRBJ1-4; D ambiguous. Germline V CDR1 and CDR2: LGHDT, YNNKEL (reference sequence). The CDR3 has 16 amino acids. Deletions cut 4 bases from V and 7 bases from J, with 19 bases between.

The chain joins TRBV28 to TRBJ1-5, with D possibly being TRBD1 (6 bases). Trimming took 6 bases from V and 0 from J, leaving 21 bases between them. The CDR3 spans 18 residues. CDR1 MDHEN and CDR2 SYDVKM come from the germline V gene. Here the CDR3 DNA reads TGTGCCAGCAGCCCGTTCCGAACAGGGCGCAATAGCAATCAGCCCCAGCATTTT. Translating gives CASSPFRTGRNSNQPQHF.

The chain carries TRBV5-1 and TRBJ1-1; D unclear. The V gene's germline CDR1 is SGHRS and CDR2 YFSETQ. The V end was cut by 4 bases, the J end by 6 bases, with 19 bases between. CDR3 length equals 15 residues. The CDR3 DNA is TGCGCCAGCAGCCTTACCGTCTCTTGGGGAGCTGAAGCTTTCTTT. Translation: CASSLTVSWGAEAFF. The whole variable domain, filled in from reference TRBV5-1 and TRBJ1-1, reads KAGVTQTPRYLIKTRGQQVTLSCSPISGHRSVSWYQQTPGQGLQFLFEYFSETQRNKGNFPGRFSGRQFSNSRSEMNVSTLELGDSALYLCASSLTVSWGAEAFFGQGTRLTVV.

This clone has just one count. This rearrangement joins TRBV7-9 to TRBJ2-3, with a tentative D call TRBD2 (6 bases). There are 15 residues in the CDR3. V was pared by 3 bases and J by 1 base, with 11 bases between. From germline, CDR1 is SEHNR and CDR2 FQNEAQ (reference sequence). CDR3 DNA sequence: TGTGCCAGCAGCTTCCGGGACTTAGGCACAGATACGCAGTATTTT. This encodes CASSFRDLGTDTQYF.

The chain employs TRBV19 and TRBJ2-3; 9 bases fit TRBD1. The junction had 6 bases not matched to a gene; V was cut back by 7 bases and J by 4 bases. Looked up from germline, CDR1 is LNHDA and CDR2 is SQIVND (reference sequence). CDR3 length: 14 residues. The CDR3 sequence is CASTQTGGADTQYF. The CDR3 region has the DNA TGTGCCAGTACTCAGACAGGGGGTGCAGATACGCAGTATTTT.

This clone was seen once. Germline and junction disagree at one end, which may indicate a read error. This chain uses TRBV7-7 with TRBJ2-1; weak D call: TRBD2 (6 bases). Germline CDR1 is SSHAT and CDR2 is FNYEAQ (reference sequence). CDR3 length: 17 residues. The CDR3 here is CASSLASGVQVVYEQFF. The CDR3 bases are TGTGCTAGCAGCTTAGCGTCGGGAGTCCAGGTTGTTTATGAGCAGTTCTTC.

This clone occurred a few times. The CDR3 region has the DNA TGTGCCAGCAGCTTAGAAGCGGGGGGGACGAACACCGGGGAGCTGTTTTTT. The encoded protein is CASSLEAGGTNTGELFF. The V call is TRBV7-6, the J call TRBJ2-2, with 10 bases aligning to TRBD2. The CDR3 runs 17 residues. Germline trimming cut 1 base from V and 0 bases from J; bases unmatched to any gene: 2. The germline V gene has CDR1 SGHVS and CDR2 FNYEAQ.